Shown below are 5 T cell receptor beta chains from a single sample sequenced in a study of CD8+ T cells in alopecia areata. RNA extraction and reverse transcription yielded cDNA as sequencing template. Using immunoSEQ multiplex PCR, the repertoire was profiled, and TCRdb retains in-frame clones only, with some absent. The table lists 110,000 to 150,000 clones, 80% to 90% of them singletons. Treatment of the sample: oral pan-JAK inhibitor, 5-10 mg twice daily. The sample was CD8+ T cells sorted from blood, taken at week 4, from a patient treated with tofacitinib. All receptors derive from a human donor with alopecia areata.

This chain joins TRBV7-2 and TRBJ2-5; no reliable D call. This CDR3 region has 13 residues. Between the trimmed V and J ends, which lost 6 bases and 0 bases, there was a span of 8 bases. Germline V CDR1 and CDR2: SGHTA, FQGNSA. CDR3 region: CASSRRYQETQYF. CDR3 bases: TGTGCCAGCAGTCGTCGGTACCAAGAGACCCAGTACTTC.

The chain joins TRBV7-9 to TRBJ2-5; D is undetermined. Germline assignment: CDR1 SEHNR and CDR2 FQNEAQ (reference sequence). Trimming left V 4 bases short and J 0 bases short, with 6 bases between. CDR3 length equals 13 residues. The CDR3 spells CASSYRDQETQYF. The CDR3 DNA reads TGTGCCAGCAGCTACAGAGACCAAGAGACCCAGTACTTC.

This chain links TRBV7-9 with TRBJ2-7, with 13 bases lining up with TRBD2. The CDR3 spans 15 residues. Germline V gives CDR1 SEHNR, CDR2 FQNEAQ (reference sequence). J gave up 5 bases and V 5 bases, and 6 bases lay outside the gene matches. The CDR3 reads CASSPPGLAGNEQYF. In DNA form, the CDR3 reads TGTGCCAGCAGCCCCCCGGGACTAGCGGGGAACGAGCAGTACTTC.

This sequence joins TRBV6-5 and TRBJ2-5, with 7 positions matching TRBD1. CDR1 and CDR2 from the germline V gene are MNHEY and SVGAGI. The junction had 4 bases not matched to a gene; V was cut back by 4 bases and J by 5 bases. This CDR3 contains 13 residues. CDR3 DNA: TGTGCCAGCAGTTTGACAGGGTCCGAGACCCAGTACTTC. It specifies CASSLTGSETQYF.

Note on this clone: The sample holds other DNA sequences that translate to the same CDR3. The chain is built from TRBV6-5 and TRBJ2-5; D is unresolved. This CDR3 spans 13 amino acids. V lost 3 bases to trimming and J lost 0 bases, with 5 bases between them. CDR1 is MNHEY, CDR2 SVGAGI, per germline. CDR3 in DNA: TGTGCCAGCAGTTATCAGTACCAAGAGACCCAGTACTTC. Protein sequence: CASSYQYQETQYF.